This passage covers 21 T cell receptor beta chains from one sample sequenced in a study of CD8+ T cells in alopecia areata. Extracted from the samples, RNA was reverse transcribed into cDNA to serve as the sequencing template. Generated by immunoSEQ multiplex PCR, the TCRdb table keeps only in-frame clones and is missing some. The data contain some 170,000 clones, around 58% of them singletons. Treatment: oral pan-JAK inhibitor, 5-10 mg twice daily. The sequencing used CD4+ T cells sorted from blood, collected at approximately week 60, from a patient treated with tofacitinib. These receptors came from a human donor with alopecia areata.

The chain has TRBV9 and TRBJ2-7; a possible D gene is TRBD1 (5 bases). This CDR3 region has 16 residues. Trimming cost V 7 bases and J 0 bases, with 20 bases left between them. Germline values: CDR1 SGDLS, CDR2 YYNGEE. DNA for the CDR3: TGTGCCAGCGGGCAGGGCTCCTGGGGAAGCTCCTACGAGCAGTACTTC. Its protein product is CASGQGSWGSSYEQYF.

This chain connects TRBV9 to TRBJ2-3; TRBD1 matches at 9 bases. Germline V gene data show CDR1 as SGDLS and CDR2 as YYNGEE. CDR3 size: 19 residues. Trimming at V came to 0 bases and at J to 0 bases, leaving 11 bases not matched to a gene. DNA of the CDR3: TGTGCCAGCAGCGTAGAAGGGACAGGGAATATACCAAGCACAGATACGCAGTATTTT. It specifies CASSVEGTGNIPSTDTQYF.

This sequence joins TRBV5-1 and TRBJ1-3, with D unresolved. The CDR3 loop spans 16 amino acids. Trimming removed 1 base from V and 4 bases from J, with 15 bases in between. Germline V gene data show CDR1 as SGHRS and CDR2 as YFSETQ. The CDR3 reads CASSLLGNTAGNTIYF. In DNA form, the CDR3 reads TGCGCCAGCAGCTTGTTGGGGAACACGGCGGGAAACACCATATATTTT.

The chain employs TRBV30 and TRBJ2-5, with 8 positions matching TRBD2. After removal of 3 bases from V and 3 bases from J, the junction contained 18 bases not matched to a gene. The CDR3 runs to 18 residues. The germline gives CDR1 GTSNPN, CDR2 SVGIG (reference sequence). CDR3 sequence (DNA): TGTGCCTGGAGCGTCCAGCGGGGGCCCCCGCTCCTAAAAGAGACCCAGTACTTC. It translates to CAWSVQRGPPLLKETQYF.

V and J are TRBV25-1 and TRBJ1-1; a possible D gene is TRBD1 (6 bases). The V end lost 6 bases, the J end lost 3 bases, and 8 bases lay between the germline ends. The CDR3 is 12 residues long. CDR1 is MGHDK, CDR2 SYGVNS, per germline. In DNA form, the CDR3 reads TGTGCCAGCAGACAGGGACACACTGAAGCTTTCTTT. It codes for CASRQGHTEAFF.

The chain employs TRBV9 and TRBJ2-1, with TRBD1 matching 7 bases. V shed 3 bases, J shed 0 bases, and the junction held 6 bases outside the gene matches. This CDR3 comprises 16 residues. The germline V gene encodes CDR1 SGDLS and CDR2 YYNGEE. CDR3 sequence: CASSAGQDSSYNEQFF. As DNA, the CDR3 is TGTGCCAGCAGCGCAGGACAGGACAGCTCCTACAATGAGCAGTTCTTC.

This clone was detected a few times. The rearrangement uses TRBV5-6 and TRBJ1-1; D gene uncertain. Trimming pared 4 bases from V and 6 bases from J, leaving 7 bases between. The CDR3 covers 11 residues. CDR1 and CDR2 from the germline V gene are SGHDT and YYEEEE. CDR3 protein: CASSRRAEAFF. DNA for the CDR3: TGTGCCAGCAGCAGGAGGGCTGAAGCTTTCTTT.

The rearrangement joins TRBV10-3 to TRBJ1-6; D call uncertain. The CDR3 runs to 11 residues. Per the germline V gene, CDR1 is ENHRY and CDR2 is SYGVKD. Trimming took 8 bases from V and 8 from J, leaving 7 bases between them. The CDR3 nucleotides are TGTGCCATCGGGCGGGATTCACCCCTCCACTTT. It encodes CAIGRDSPLHF.

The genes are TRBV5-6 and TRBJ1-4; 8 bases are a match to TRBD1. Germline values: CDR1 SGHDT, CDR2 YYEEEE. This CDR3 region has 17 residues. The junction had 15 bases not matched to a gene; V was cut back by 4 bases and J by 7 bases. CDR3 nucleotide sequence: TGTGCCAGCAGCATCGGGACAGGATCGCTGTCCTCTGAAAAACTGTTTTTT. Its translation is CASSIGTGSLSSEKLFF.

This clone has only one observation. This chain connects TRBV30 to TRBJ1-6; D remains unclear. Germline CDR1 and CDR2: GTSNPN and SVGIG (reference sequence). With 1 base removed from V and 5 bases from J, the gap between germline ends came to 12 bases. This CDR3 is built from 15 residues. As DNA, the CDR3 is TGTGCCTGGAGTGGGGGTCGGGTGGATAATTCACCCCTCCACTTT. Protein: CAWSGGRVDNSPLHF.

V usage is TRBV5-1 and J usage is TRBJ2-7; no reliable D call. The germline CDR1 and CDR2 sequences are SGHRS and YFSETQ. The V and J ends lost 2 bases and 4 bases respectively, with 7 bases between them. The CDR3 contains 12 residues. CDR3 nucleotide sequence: TGCGCCAGCAGCTTAGGGATGTACGAGCAGTACTTC. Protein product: CASSLGMYEQYF. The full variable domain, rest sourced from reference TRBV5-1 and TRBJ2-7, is KAGVTQTPRYLIKTRGQQVTLSCSPISGHRSVSWYQQTPGQGLQFLFEYFSETQRNKGNFPGRFSGRQFSNSRSEMNVSTLELGDSALYLCASSLGMYEQYFGPGTRLTVT.

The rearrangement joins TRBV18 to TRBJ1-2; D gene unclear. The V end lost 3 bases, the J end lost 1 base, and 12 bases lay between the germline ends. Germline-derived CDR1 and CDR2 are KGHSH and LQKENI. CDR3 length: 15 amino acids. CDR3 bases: TGTGCCAGCTCACCCCGGTCAACCCTTAACTATGGCTACACCTTC. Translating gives CASSPRSTLNYGYTF.

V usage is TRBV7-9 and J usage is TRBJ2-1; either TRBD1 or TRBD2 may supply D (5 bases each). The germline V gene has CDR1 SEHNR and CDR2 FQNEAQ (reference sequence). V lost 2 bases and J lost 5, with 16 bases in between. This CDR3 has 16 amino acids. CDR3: CASSLRAGTADNEQFF. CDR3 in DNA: TGTGCCAGCAGCTTAAGAGCCGGGACGGCTGACAATGAGCAGTTCTTC.

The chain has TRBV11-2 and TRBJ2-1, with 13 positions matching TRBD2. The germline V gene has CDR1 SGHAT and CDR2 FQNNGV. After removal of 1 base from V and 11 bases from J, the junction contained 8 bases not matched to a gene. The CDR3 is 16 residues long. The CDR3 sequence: CASSLGGLAGDLKQFF. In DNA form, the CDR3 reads TGTGCCAGCAGCTTAGGCGGACTAGCGGGGGACCTTAAGCAGTTCTTC.

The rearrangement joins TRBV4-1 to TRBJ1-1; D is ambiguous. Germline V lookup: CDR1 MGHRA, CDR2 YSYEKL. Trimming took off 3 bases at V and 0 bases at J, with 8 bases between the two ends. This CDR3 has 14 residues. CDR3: CASSHSDLNTEAFF. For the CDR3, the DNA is TGCGCCAGCAGCCACTCCGACCTGAACACTGAAGCTTTCTTT.

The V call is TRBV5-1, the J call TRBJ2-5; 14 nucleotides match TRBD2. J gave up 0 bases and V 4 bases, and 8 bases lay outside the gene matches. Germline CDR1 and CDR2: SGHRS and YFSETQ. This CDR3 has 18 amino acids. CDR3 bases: TGCGCCAGCAGCCCTACCGGGACTAGCGGGAGCTACCAAGAGACCCAGTACTTC. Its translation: CASSPTGTSGSYQETQYF.

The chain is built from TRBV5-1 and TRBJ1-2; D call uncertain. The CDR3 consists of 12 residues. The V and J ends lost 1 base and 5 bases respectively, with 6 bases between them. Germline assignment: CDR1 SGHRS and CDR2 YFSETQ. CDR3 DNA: TGCGCCAGCAGCTTGACAGCTTATGGCTACACCTTC. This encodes CASSLTAYGYTF.

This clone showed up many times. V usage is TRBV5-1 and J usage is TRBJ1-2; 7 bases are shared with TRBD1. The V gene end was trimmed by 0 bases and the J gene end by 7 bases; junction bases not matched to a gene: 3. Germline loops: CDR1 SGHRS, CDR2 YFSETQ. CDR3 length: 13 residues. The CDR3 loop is CASSLDRGFGYTF. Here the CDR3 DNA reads TGCGCCAGCAGCTTGGACAGGGGCTTTGGCTACACCTTC.

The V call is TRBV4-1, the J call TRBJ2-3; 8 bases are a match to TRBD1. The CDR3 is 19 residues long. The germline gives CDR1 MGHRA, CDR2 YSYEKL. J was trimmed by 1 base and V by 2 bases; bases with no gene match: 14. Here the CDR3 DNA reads TGCGCCAGCAGCCAACCGACAGGGGTGAGAGGTCAGGGCACAGATACGCAGTATTTT. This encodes CASSQPTGVRGQGTDTQYF.

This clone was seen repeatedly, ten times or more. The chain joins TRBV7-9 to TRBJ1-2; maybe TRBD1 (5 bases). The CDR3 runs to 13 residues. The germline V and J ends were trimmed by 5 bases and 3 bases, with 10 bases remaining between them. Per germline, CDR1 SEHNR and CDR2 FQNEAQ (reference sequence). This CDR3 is CASSPARDYGYTF. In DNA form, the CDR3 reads TGTGCCAGCAGCCCCGCCAGGGACTATGGCTACACCTTC.

The CDR3 DNA sequence: TGCGCCAGCAGCTGGTCGACTAGCGGGTTAACCACAGATACGCAGTATTTT. Translating it yields CASSWSTSGLTTDTQYF. The chain employs TRBV5-1 and TRBJ2-3; 10 bases agree with TRBD2. The junction had 9 bases not matched to a gene; V was cut back by 3 bases and J by 2 bases. The germline CDR1 and CDR2 sequences are SGHRS and YFSETQ. This CDR3 is 17 amino acids long.